These 11 T cell receptor beta chains came from one sample sequenced in a study of spatial heterogeneity in lung cancer. MiXCR was run by TCRdb on the 5' RACE reads, yielding one entry per CDR3 protein. Among 75,000 to 85,000 distinct CDR3 sequences listed, approximately 18% were seen once. Time point given: sample taken at primary tumor resection. The authors sequenced whole RNA from tumor, nontumor lung or frozen PBMC without sorting. Specimen: PBMCs, collected at surgery. The receptor source for this set is a male donor with early-stage non-small cell lung cancer.

This sequence joins TRBV6-2 or TRBV6-3 and TRBJ1-1; D uncertain. The germline V gene encodes CDR1 MNHEY and CDR2 SVGEGT. Trimming shortened V by 6 bases and J by 0 bases, and 8 bases separated the two germline ends. CDR3 length: 13 residues. CDR3 sequence (DNA): TGTGCCAGCAGGAGGTTGCTGAACACTGAAGCTTTCTTT. It encodes CASRRLLNTEAFF.

A few counts support this clonotype. This chain connects TRBV7-9 to TRBJ2-1, with 7 positions matching TRBD2. Germline-derived CDR1 and CDR2 are SEHNR and FQNEAQ (reference sequence). The junction had 5 bases not matched to a gene; V was cut back by 4 bases and J by 2 bases. The CDR3 contains 15 residues. Here the CDR3 DNA reads TGTGCCAGCAGCTCCTCGGGGGGACCCTACAATGAGCAGTTCTTC. Amino acids: CASSSSGGPYNEQFF.

This clonotype was observed a handful of times. The chain employs TRBV18 and TRBJ1-5, with 12 bases fitting TRBD1. J gave up 2 bases and V 3 bases, and 11 bases lay outside the gene matches. The CDR3 consists of 19 residues. Germline V gene lookup returns CDR1 KGHSH and CDR2 LQKENI. CDR3 sequence (DNA): TGTGCCAGCTCACCCCTTGGGACAGGGGGCGCGGTGGGCAATCAGCCCCAGCATTTT. Translating it yields CASSPLGTGGAVGNQPQHF.

This clonotype showed up just once. V and J are TRBV20-1 and TRBJ2-5; D is perhaps TRBD1 (6 bases). CDR1 DFQATT and CDR2 SNEGSKA come from the germline V gene (reference sequence). Trimming pared 4 bases from V and 0 bases from J, leaving 12 bases between. The CDR3 has 14 residues. The CDR3, as DNA: TGCAGTGCTAACGACAGGTTTAACCAAGAGACCCAGTACTTC. Protein: CSANDRFNQETQYF.

In this sample, this clonotype turned up a few times. The rearrangement joins TRBV18 to TRBJ2-3; 7 positions agree with TRBD2. The CDR3 length is 16 residues. CDR1 KGHSH and CDR2 LQKENI come from the germline V gene. J gave up 1 base and V 6 bases, and 10 bases lay outside the gene matches. Here the CDR3 DNA reads TGTGCCAGCTCGCGCCGTCGGGGGGTTGGCACAGATACGCAGTATTTT. Protein sequence: CASSRRRGVGTDTQYF.

V is TRBV12-3 or TRBV12-4 and J is TRBJ2-2; 8 positions agree with TRBD1. The CDR3 loop spans 16 amino acids. The ends lost 1 base at V and 4 bases at J; junction bases unmatched: 5. The CDR3 loop reads CASSLGQGRSTGELFF. In DNA form, the CDR3 reads TGTGCCAGCAGTTTAGGACAGGGGAGAAGCACCGGGGAGCTGTTTTTT.

V and J are TRBV5-1 and TRBJ2-5, with D possibly being TRBD1 or TRBD2 (5 bases each). V gave up 0 bases and J gave up 2 bases, with 14 bases separating them. Germline CDR1 SGHRS, CDR2 YFSETQ. The CDR3 totals 16 residues. The CDR3 reads CASSLAPGAVQETQYF. Here the CDR3 DNA reads TGCGCCAGCAGCTTGGCACCCGGGGCAGTACAAGAGACCCAGTACTTC. The whole variable domain, filled in from reference TRBV5-1 and TRBJ2-5, reads KAGVTQTPRYLIKTRGQQVTLSCSPISGHRSVSWYQQTPGQGLQFLFEYFSETQRNKGNFPGRFSGRQFSNSRSEMNVSTLELGDSALYLCASSLAPGAVQETQYFGPGTRLLVL.

Only a few counts were recorded for this clonotype. The CDR3 loop is CASSSRGSNTGELFF. The CDR3 DNA sequence: TGTGCCAGCAGTTCCAGGGGTTCCAACACCGGGGAGCTGTTTTTT. The chain carries TRBV6-6 and TRBJ2-2; TRBD1 is a possible D gene (6 bases). Trimming removed 4 bases at V and 2 bases at J, with 11 bases between. Per the germline V gene, CDR1 is MNHNY and CDR2 is SVGAGI (reference sequence). The CDR3 contains 15 residues.

This clonotype was seen only a few times. The chain links TRBV6-6 to TRBJ2-7, with D maybe TRBD1 (6 bases). Germline V gives CDR1 MNHNY, CDR2 SVGAGI (reference sequence). V dropped 6 bases and J dropped 0 bases, with 18 bases sitting between them. CDR3 length: 16 residues. CDR3 in DNA: TGTGCCAGCAGGCGCCTGGACAGCCCCGCCTCCTACGAGCAGTACTTC. Amino acid sequence: CASRRLDSPASYEQYF.

The sample holds a few counts of this clonotype. The CDR3 reads CATKGLSSPEQYF. The CDR3 bases are TGTGCCACCAAGGGACTGTCCTCTCCCGAGCAGTACTTC. V gene TRBV15 combines with J gene TRBJ2-7, with D possibly being TRBD2 (6 bases). V was trimmed by 7 bases and J by 6 bases, leaving 16 bases between them. CDR1 and CDR2 (germline): LNHNV, YYDKDF (reference sequence). The CDR3 extends over 13 amino acids. Together with reference TRBV15 and TRBJ2-7, the CDR3 gives the full variable domain: DAMVIQNPRYQVTQFGKPVTLSCSQTLNHNVMYWYQQKSSQAPKLLFHYYDKDFNNEADTPDNFQSRRPNTSFCFLDIRSPGLGDTAMYLCATKGLSSPEQYFGPGTRLTVT.

DNA of the CDR3: TGTGCCAGCAGCCCGGGCCACCCGTACGAGCAGTACTTC. It yields the protein CASSPGHPYEQYF. The gene calls are TRBV7-2 and TRBJ2-7; D not certain. V lost 5 bases and J 4 bases, leaving 12 bases between the germline ends. Germline CDR1 reads SGHTA; CDR2 reads FQGNSA. The CDR3 runs to 13 residues.